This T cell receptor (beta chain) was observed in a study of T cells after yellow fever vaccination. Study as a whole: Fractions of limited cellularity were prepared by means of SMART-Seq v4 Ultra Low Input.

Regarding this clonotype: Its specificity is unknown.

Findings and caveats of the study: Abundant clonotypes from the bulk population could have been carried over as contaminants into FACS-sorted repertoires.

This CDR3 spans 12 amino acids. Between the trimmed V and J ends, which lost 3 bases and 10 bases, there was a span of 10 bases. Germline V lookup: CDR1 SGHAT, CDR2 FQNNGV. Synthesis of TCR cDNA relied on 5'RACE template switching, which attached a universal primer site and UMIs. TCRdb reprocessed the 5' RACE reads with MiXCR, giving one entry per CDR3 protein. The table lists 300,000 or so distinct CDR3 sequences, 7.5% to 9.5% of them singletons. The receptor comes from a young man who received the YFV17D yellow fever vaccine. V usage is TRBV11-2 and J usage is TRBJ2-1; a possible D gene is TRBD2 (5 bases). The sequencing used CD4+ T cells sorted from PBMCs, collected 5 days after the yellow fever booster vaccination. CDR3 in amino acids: CASSFSTGEQFF. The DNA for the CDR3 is TGTGCCAGCAGCTTTTCGACGGGGGAGCAGTTCTTC.